These 15 T cell receptor beta chains were sequenced from one sample in a study of blood T cell repertoires in COVID-19. Measured with immunoSEQ multiplex PCR; TCRdb has only the in-frame clones, and not every one. The table shows approximately 270,000 clones, with approximately 85% occurring only once. Sequencing was carried out using PBMCs or T cells enriched from blood (not recorded which). These receptors came from a woman in her 30s who had recovered from COVID-19.

The CDR3 loop is CASSYLGKNTEAFF. CDR3 DNA sequence: TGTGCCAGCAGTTACCTCGGGAAGAACACTGAAGCTTTCTTT. This chain uses TRBV6-2 or TRBV6-3 with TRBJ1-1; D ambiguous. The CDR3 is made up of 14 amino acids. The V gene lost 2 bases and the J gene lost 1 base, with 8 bases spanning the gap. Germline V CDR1 and CDR2: MNHEY, SVGEGT.

This rearrangement joins TRBV4-1 to TRBJ1-4, with D unresolved. The CDR3 totals 15 residues. V was shortened by 4 bases and J by 10 bases, with 19 bases between the two germline ends. Germline V gene sequence: CDR1 MGHRA, CDR2 YSYEKL. This CDR3 is CASSPQTSTMRKLFF. The CDR3 bases are TGCGCCAGCAGCCCCCAGACATCAACAATGAGAAAACTGTTTTTT.

This clone has a handful of counts. The chain uses TRBV4-1 and TRBJ2-7; TRBD1 aligns across 10 bases. This CDR3 contains 15 residues. The germline CDR1 and CDR2 sequences are MGHRA and YSYEKL. V was pared by 1 base and J by 6 bases, with 6 bases of the junction left unmatched. CDR3 bases: TGCGCCAGCAGCCAAGCTGTGACAGGGGGCTTCGAGCAGTACTTC. Protein product: CASSQAVTGGFEQYF.

The DNA of the CDR3 is TGTGCCAGCAGAATTCTCACAGGGACCCCAGATACGCAGTATTTT. This gives the protein CASRILTGTPDTQYF. This rearrangement joins TRBV2 to TRBJ2-3, with D perhaps TRBD1 (6 bases). The CDR3 runs to 15 residues. V shed 6 bases and J shed 4 bases, with 17 bases lying between them. The germline V gene encodes CDR1 SNHLY and CDR2 FYNNEI.

This clone was recorded only once. This chain links TRBV30 with TRBJ1-5; 7 nucleotides match TRBD1. The CDR3 sequence is 14 residues long. Unmatched junction bases numbered 3, after V lost 2 bases and J lost 2 bases. Germline V CDR1 and CDR2: GTSNPN, SVGIG (reference sequence). In DNA form, the CDR3 reads TGTGCCTGGAGTTTCGGACAGGGCAATCAGCCCCAGCATTTT. It is translated as CAWSFGQGNQPQHF.

A note on this clone: The same CDR3 also results from other DNA sequences found in this sample. The rearrangement joins TRBV7-9 to TRBJ1-1; 9 nucleotides agree with TRBD1. Germline loops: CDR1 SEHNR, CDR2 FQNEAQ (reference sequence). After removal of 5 bases from V and 1 base from J, the junction contained 2 bases not matched to a gene. This CDR3 is 14 amino acids long. CDR3 DNA: TGTGCCAGCAGCCCGGGACAGGGGAACACTGAAGCTTTCTTT. This gives the protein CASSPGQGNTEAFF.

The chain couples TRBV5-4 to TRBJ2-2, with TRBD2 identical over 14 bases. V lost 4 bases to trimming and J lost 5 bases; unmatched junction nucleotides: 4. CDR3 length: 16 residues. CDR1 is SGHNT and CDR2 is YYREEE in the germline V gene (reference sequence). This chain's CDR3 is CASSLGLAGGTGELFF. DNA for the CDR3: TGTGCCAGCAGCCTAGGACTAGCGGGAGGAACCGGGGAGCTGTTTTTT.

The chain combines TRBV5-1 with TRBJ1-6; D gene ambiguous. This CDR3 is built from 16 residues. Trimming cost V 0 bases and J 2 bases, with 9 bases left between them. Germline lookup yields CDR1 SGHRS and CDR2 YFSETQ. The CDR3 nucleotides read TGCGCCAGCAGCTTGGAACCCGGAGCCTATAATTCACCCCTCCACTTT. Its protein is CASSLEPGAYNSPLHF.

The chain has TRBV10-2 and TRBJ2-7; 7 bases are shared with TRBD1. V lost 5 bases to trimming and J lost 2 bases; unmatched junction nucleotides: 6. The CDR3 is made up of 14 amino acids. Germline-derived CDR1 and CDR2 are WSHSY and SAAADI. The CDR3 sequence is CASSLGQGAYEQYF. The CDR3 DNA follows: TGCGCCAGCAGTTTGGGGCAGGGGGCCTACGAGCAGTACTTC.

The CDR3 here is CASSSGWGVPGTEAFF. The CDR3, as DNA: TGTGCCAGCAGCTCCGGGTGGGGGGTCCCGGGCACTGAAGCTTTCTTT. The chain joins TRBV11-2 to TRBJ1-1; D might be TRBD1 (5 bases). The CDR3 loop spans 16 amino acids. Germline CDR1 SGHAT, CDR2 FQNNGV. The V end was cut by 4 bases, the J end by 4 bases, with 19 bases between. Using reference TRBV11-2 and TRBJ1-1 for the parts outside the CDR3, the full variable domain is EAGVAQSPRYKIIEKRQSVAFWCNPISGHATLYWYQQILGQGPKLLIQFQNNGVVDDSQLPKDRFSAERLKGVDSTLKIQPAKLEDSAVYLCASSSGWGVPGTEAFFGQGTRLTVV.

The chain couples TRBV5-6 to TRBJ1-2; 10 nucleotides align to TRBD1. The junction had 11 bases not matched to a gene; V was cut back by 2 bases and J by 7 bases. CDR1 is SGHDT, CDR2 YYEEEE, per germline. The length of the CDR3 is 16 residues. CDR3 residues: CASSFGTGVRGGGYTF. The CDR3 nucleotides read TGTGCCAGCAGCTTCGGGACAGGGGTTCGGGGCGGTGGCTACACCTTC.

This clone was seen only a few times. This chain connects TRBV28 to TRBJ2-3; weak D call: TRBD1 (6 bases). With 5 bases removed from V and 6 bases from J, the gap between germline ends came to 9 bases. There are 12 residues in the CDR3. Germline V lookup: CDR1 MDHEN, CDR2 SYDVKM. The CDR3 sequence is CASSPQGDTQYF. For the CDR3, the DNA is TGTGCCAGCAGTCCACAGGGCGATACGCAGTATTTT.

This chain uses TRBV15 with TRBJ1-2, with 9 bases that match TRBD1. The germline V gene has CDR1 LNHNV and CDR2 YYDKDF (reference sequence). The CDR3 covers 16 residues. The V and J ends lost 3 bases and 1 base, in that order; junction bases with no gene match: 6. This CDR3 is CATSSLGQGLNYGYTF. In nucleotides, the CDR3 is TGTGCCACCAGCAGCCTGGGACAGGGCCTTAACTATGGCTACACCTTC.

CDR3 sequence: CASSFYNLGTGAYGYTF. CDR3 bases: TGTGCCAGCAGTTTCTACAATCTCGGGACAGGGGCCTATGGCTACACCTTC. V gene TRBV28 combines with J gene TRBJ1-2, with 10 bases lining up with TRBD1. CDR1 and CDR2 (germline): MDHEN, SYDVKM. The CDR3 is 17 amino acids. J lost 4 bases, V lost 3 bases, and 11 bases had no gene match.

The genes are TRBV11-1 and TRBJ2-1, with D perhaps TRBD2 (7 bases). This CDR3 has 17 amino acids. Germline CDR1 and CDR2: SGHAT and FQDESV (reference sequence). V was cut by 0 bases and J by 6 bases, with 18 bases left in between. CDR3 nucleotide sequence: TGTGCCAGCAGCTTAGCGAGGGGGGGGACCATACTCAATGAGCAGTTCTTC. This gives the protein CASSLARGGTILNEQFF.